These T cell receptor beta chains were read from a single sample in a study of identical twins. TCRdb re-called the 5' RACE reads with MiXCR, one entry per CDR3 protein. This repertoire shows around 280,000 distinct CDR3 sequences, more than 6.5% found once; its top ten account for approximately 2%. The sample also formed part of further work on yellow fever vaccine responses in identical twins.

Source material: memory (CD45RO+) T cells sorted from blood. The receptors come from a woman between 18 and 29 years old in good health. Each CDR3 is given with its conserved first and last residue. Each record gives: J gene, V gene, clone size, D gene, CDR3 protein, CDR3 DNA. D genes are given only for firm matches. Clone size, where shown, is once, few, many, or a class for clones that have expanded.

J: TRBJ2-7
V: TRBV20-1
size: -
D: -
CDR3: CSARDLGTMSSYEQYF
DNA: TGCAGTGCTAGAGATTTAGGAACAATGAGCTCCTACGAGCAGTACTTC

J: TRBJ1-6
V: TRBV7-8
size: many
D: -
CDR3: CASSLRQTFNSPLHF
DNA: TGTGCCAGCAGCTTAAGACAGACTTTTAATTCACCCCTCCACTTT

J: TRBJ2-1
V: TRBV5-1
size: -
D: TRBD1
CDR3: CASSWSGQGLRNERFF
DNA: TGCGCCAGCAGCTGGTCGGGACAGGGATTGCGGAATGAGCGGTTCTTC

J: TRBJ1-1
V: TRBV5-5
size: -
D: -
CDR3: CASSFGAVSRTEAFF
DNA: TGTGCCAGCAGCTTTGGGGCGGTTTCCCGCACTGAAGCTTTCTTT

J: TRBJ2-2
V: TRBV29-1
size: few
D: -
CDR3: CSVGNTGELFF
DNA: TGCAGCGTTGGAAACACCGGGGAGCTGTTTTTT

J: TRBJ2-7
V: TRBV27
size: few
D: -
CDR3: CAKGRVLCGEQYF
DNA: TGTGCCAAAGGGCGCGTTTTATGCGGGGAGCAGTACTTC

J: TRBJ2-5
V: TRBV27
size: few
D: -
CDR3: CASSFGGNVAQYF
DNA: TGTGCCAGCAGTTTTGGGGGGAATGTGGCCCAGTACTTC

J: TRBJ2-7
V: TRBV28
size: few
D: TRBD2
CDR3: CASSAPGTSGNYEQYF
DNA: TGTGCCAGCAGCGCCCCTGGGACTAGCGGTAACTACGAGCAGTACTTC

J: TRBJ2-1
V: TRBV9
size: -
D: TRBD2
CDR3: CASSEPGTSAYNEQFF
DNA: TGTGCCAGCAGCGAGCCCGGGACTAGCGCATACAATGAGCAGTTCTTC

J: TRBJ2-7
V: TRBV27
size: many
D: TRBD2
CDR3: CASSLQGGPYEQYF
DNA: TGTGCCAGCAGTTTACAGGGAGGGCCCTACGAGCAGTACTTC

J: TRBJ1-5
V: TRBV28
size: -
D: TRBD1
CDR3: CATDGPGQGRQPQHF
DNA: TGTGCCACCGACGGACCGGGACAGGGACGCCAGCCCCAGCATTTT

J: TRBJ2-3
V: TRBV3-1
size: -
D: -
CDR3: CATQPQRGHSTDTQYF
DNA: TGTGCCACCCAACCCCAGAGGGGACATTCCACAGATACGCAGTATTTT

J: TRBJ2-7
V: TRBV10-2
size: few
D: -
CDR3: CASRGGPIEQYF
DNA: TGCGCCAGCAGAGGAGGGCCCATCGAGCAGTACTTC

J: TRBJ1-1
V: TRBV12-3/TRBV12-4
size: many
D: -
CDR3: CASSGGPQNTEAFF
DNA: TGTGCCAGCAGTGGGGGTCCGCAGAACACTGAAGCTTTCTTT

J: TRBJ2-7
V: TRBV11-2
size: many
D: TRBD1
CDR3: CASSFGDSLSVYEQYF
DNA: TGTGCCAGCAGCTTTGGGGACAGCTTATCCGTTTACGAGCAGTACTTC

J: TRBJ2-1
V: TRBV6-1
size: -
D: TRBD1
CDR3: CATAGGVFHEQFF
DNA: TGTGCCACCGCAGGGGGCGTGTTCCATGAGCAGTTCTTC

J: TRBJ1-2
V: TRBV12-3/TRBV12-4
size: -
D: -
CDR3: CASSLQTQSGYTF
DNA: TGTGCCAGCAGTTTGCAAACCCAGAGCGGCTACACCTTC

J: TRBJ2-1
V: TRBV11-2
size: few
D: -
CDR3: CASSLGVGGSRDEQFF
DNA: TGTGCCAGCAGCTTAGGGGTAGGCGGCAGCCGGGATGAGCAGTTCTTC

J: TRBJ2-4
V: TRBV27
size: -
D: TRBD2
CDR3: CASSMGLAVPSGAKNIQYF
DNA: TGTGCCAGCAGTATGGGACTAGCGGTACCCTCAGGAGCCAAAAACATTCAGTACTTC

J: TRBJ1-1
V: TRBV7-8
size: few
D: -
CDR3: CAGLGQGNTEAFF
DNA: TGTGCCGGATTGGGGCAGGGAAACACTGAAGCTTTCTTT

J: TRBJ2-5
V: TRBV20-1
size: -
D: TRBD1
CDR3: CSAPNYDRAEETQYF
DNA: TGCAGTGCTCCCAACTACGACAGGGCCGAGGAGACCCAGTACTTC

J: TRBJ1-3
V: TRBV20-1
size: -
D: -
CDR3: CSAPGSGNTIYF
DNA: TGCAGTGCTCCGGGGAGCGGAAACACCATATATTTT

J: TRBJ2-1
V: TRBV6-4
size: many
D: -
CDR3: CASSDSIRQEKQFF
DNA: TGTGCCAGCAGTGACTCAATTCGACAGGAAAAGCAGTTCTTC

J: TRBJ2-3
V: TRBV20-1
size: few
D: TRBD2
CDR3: CSAGSSGYTDTQYF
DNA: TGCAGTGCTGGCTCTAGCGGGTACACAGATACGCAGTATTTT

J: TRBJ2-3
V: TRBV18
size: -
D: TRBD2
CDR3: CASSPGSGTSTDTQYF
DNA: TGTGCCAGCTCACCGGGTAGCGGGACTAGCACAGATACGCAGTATTTT

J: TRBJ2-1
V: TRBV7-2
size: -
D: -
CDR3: CASSPPQGGWGYNEQFF
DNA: TGTGCCAGCAGCCCACCCCAGGGGGGGTGGGGGTACAATGAGCAGTTCTTC

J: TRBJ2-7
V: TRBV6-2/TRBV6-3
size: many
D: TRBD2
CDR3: CASRDSSGSPLNF
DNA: TGTGCCAGCAGGGACTCTAGCGGATCTCCCCTGAACTTC

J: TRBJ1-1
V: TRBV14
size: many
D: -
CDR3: CASSQVWNTEAFF
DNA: TGTGCCAGCAGCCAAGTGTGGAACACTGAAGCTTTCTTT

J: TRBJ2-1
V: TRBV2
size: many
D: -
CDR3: CASSKHESVYNEQFF
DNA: TGTGCCAGCAGTAAGCACGAATCTGTCTACAATGAGCAGTTCTTC

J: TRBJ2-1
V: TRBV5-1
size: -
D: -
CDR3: CASSKTGRDNEQFF
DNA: TGCGCCAGCAGCAAAACAGGGAGGGACAATGAGCAGTTCTTC

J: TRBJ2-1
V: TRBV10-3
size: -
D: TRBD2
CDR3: CATRPGAGLYNEQFF
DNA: TGTGCCACCCGTCCAGGAGCGGGACTCTACAATGAGCAGTTCTTC

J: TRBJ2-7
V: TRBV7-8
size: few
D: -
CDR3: CASSPGEVLWIYEQYF
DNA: TGTGCCAGCAGCCCAGGCGAGGTCCTATGGATTTACGAGCAGTACTTC

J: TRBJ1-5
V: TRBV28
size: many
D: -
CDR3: CASSFATARPQHF
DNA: TGTGCCAGCAGTTTTGCTACCGCACGGCCCCAGCATTTT

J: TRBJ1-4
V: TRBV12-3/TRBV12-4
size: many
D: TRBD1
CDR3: CASSRGTGSVNEKLFF
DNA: TGTGCCAGCAGCCGGGGGACAGGGAGTGTAAATGAAAAACTGTTTTTT

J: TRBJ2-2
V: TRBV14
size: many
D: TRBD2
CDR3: CASSLLAGGTGELFF
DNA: TGTGCCAGCAGCTTGCTAGCGGGTGGTACCGGGGAGCTGTTTTTT

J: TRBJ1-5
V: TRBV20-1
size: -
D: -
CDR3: CSLGQINQPQHF
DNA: TGCAGCCTCGGACAAATCAATCAGCCCCAGCATTTT

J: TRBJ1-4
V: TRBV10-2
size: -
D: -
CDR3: CASSELVGSKTKLFF
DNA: TGCGCCAGCAGTGAGTTAGTAGGCAGTAAGACTAAACTGTTTTTT

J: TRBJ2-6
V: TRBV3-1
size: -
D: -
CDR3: CASSQVLMAGAVGSGANVLTF
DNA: TGTGCCAGCAGCCAAGTGCTAATGGCAGGGGCCGTCGGCTCTGGGGCCAACGTCCTGACTTTC

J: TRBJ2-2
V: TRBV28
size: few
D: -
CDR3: CASRTPRGGTGELFF
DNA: TGTGCCAGCAGAACTCCGAGGGGGGGTACCGGGGAGCTGTTTTTT

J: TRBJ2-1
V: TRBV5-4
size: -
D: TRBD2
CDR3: CASSPGASSGRNEQFF
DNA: TGTGCCAGCAGCCCCGGGGCATCTAGCGGGAGAAATGAGCAGTTCTTC

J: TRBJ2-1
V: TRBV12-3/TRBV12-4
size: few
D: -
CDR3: CASSSGGTFTGNEQFF
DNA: TGTGCCAGCAGTTCCGGCGGGACTTTCACGGGGAATGAGCAGTTCTTC

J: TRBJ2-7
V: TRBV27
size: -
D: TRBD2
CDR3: CASSPGGARNYEQYF
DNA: TGTGCCAGCAGTCCGGGAGGGGCGAGGAACTACGAGCAGTACTTC

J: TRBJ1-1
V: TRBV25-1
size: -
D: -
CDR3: CASRKTGVNTEAFF
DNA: TGTGCCAGCAGGAAGACAGGAGTGAACACTGAAGCTTTCTTT